This T cell receptor beta chain was recorded in a study of cytomegalovirus exposure and HLA in healthy donors. The germline V and J ends were trimmed by 6 bases and 0 bases, with 16 bases remaining between them. The CDR3 is 16 amino acids. The germline CDR1 and CDR2 sequences are SGDLS and YYNGEE. PCR employed 60 Vbeta and 13 Jbeta primers. Profiled with immunoSEQ multiplex PCR; TCRdb holds only in-frame clones, not every one. The sample contains under 200,000 clones, more than 65% of which appear only once. The source material was PBMCs. The receptor was isolated from a woman in her twenties or thirties in good health and CMV-seronegative. The gene calls are TRBV9 and TRBJ2-1; possibly TRBD1 for D (6 bases). The CDR3: CASNQGNRDSYNEQFF. The CDR3 DNA is TGTGCCAGCAATCAAGGTAACAGGGACTCCTACAATGAGCAGTTCTTC.